The next 13 T cell receptor beta chains were all read from a single sample in a study of shared clonotypes between healthy human individuals. Assay used: immunoSEQ multiplex PCR; TCRdb lists only in-frame clones, some missing. The data show approximately 2,000,000 clones, with just over 90% seen just once and less than 2% held by the top ten. Naive CD8 cells lacked CD45RO and underwent positive selection for CCR7, leaving out terminally differentiated effector memory CD45RA+ cells. Sequencing was carried out using naive CD8+ T cells from PBMCs. These receptors were collected from a man between 18 and 29 years old in good health. Some clones in this sample may be carry-over from other donors' samples.

The genes are TRBV9 and TRBJ2-7; no clear D gene. The germline gives CDR1 SGDLS, CDR2 YYNGEE. Trimming cost V 4 bases and J 4 bases, with 12 bases left between them. The CDR3 is 13 amino acids. CDR3 nucleotide sequence: TGTGCCAGCAGCAGGGCCCCACTTTACGAGCAGTACTTC. This translates into CASSRAPLYEQYF.

CDR3 DNA sequence: TGTGCCAGCAGCACAACTAGCGGGAGGGCAGGTGAGCAGTTCTTC. This sequence encodes CASSTTSGRAGEQFF. The chain uses TRBV7-9 and TRBJ2-1; 13 bases are shared with TRBD2. The CDR3 extends over 15 amino acids. Per the germline V gene, CDR1 is SEHNR and CDR2 is FQNEAQ (reference sequence). V shed 5 bases and J 9 bases; nucleotides not matched to a gene: 7. Supplemented by reference TRBV7-9 and TRBJ2-1, the full variable domain reads DTGVSQNPRHKITKRGQNVTFRCDPISEHNRLYWYRQTLGQGPEFLTYFQNEAQLEKSRLLSDRFSAERPKGSFSTLEIQRTEQGDSAMYLCASSTTSGRAGEQFFGPGTRLTVL.

This chain links TRBV4-1 with TRBJ2-7, with D unresolved. This CDR3 is built from 13 residues. Trimming cost V 2 bases and J 3 bases, with 8 bases left between them. Germline V gives CDR1 MGHRA, CDR2 YSYEKL. CDR3 nucleotide sequence: TGCGCCAGCAGCCAACTGGACGGCTACGAGCAGTACTTC. The encoded protein is CASSQLDGYEQYF.

The V and J genes are TRBV6-5 and TRBJ1-3; the D gene is possibly TRBD1 (5 bases). From germline, CDR1 is MNHEY and CDR2 SVGAGI. The CDR3 sequence is 15 residues long. Between the trimmed V and J ends, which lost 6 bases and 1 base, there was a span of 13 bases. The CDR3 protein is CASSTGGGSGNTIYF. CDR3 DNA: TGTGCCAGCAGCACCGGGGGGGGATCTGGAAACACCATATATTTT.

This rearrangement joins TRBV6-1 to TRBJ1-1, with D possibly TRBD1 on 6 matching bases. The CDR3 extends over 11 amino acids. Trimming took off 7 bases at V and 4 bases at J, with 7 bases between the two ends. The germline gives CDR1 MNHNS, CDR2 SASEGT. The CDR3 DNA is TGTGCCAGCACGGGGGCCACTGAAGCTTTCTTT. The encoded protein is CASTGATEAFF.

This clone was recorded only once. The chain joins TRBV5-1 to TRBJ2-3, with TRBD1 matching over 8 bases. With 5 bases clipped from V and 5 bases from J, the junction kept 13 bases outside the gene matches. This CDR3 spans 16 amino acids. Germline V gene sequence: CDR1 SGHRS, CDR2 YFSETQ. CDR3 sequence: CASSWVGLTGGDTQYF. The CDR3 DNA reads as TGCGCCAGCAGTTGGGTCGGGTTAACAGGGGGAGATACGCAGTATTTT.

This clone appeared once. The chain carries TRBV7-9 and TRBJ1-3; TRBD1 aligns across 7 bases. This CDR3 comprises 16 residues. The germline V gene has CDR1 SEHNR and CDR2 FQNEAQ (reference sequence). With 5 bases clipped from V and 4 bases from J, the junction kept 11 bases outside the gene matches. The DNA of the CDR3 is TGTGCCAGCAGCCAGGGCCGGGACAGAAGGGGAAACACCATATATTTT. Translating gives CASSQGRDRRGNTIYF.

CDR3 in amino acids: CASTTRLDARSRSEQYF. Written as DNA, the CDR3 is TGTGCCAGCACCACCAGGCTAGACGCCCGGTCGAGATCCGAGCAGTACTTC. The chain employs TRBV13 and TRBJ2-7; D unclear. This CDR3 has 17 amino acids. V gave up 7 bases and J gave up 6 bases, with 28 bases separating them. Germline V CDR1 and CDR2: PRHDT, FYEKMQ (reference sequence).

The V gene is TRBV9, the J gene TRBJ2-5, with 8 bases fitting TRBD1. V dropped 3 bases and J dropped 5; count of bases not matched to a gene: 9. This CDR3 has 15 residues. Per the germline V gene, CDR1 is SGDLS and CDR2 is YYNGEE. The CDR3 region has the DNA TGTGCCAGCAGCGCAGCAGGACAGGGCAGGGAGACCCAGTACTTC. Protein sequence: CASSAAGQGRETQYF.

This clone has just one count. The chain joins TRBV4-2 to TRBJ2-1, with TRBD2 as a possible D gene (6 bases). CDR3 length: 16 amino acids. CDR1 and CDR2 (germline): LGHNA, YNFKEQ. V was clipped by 0 bases and J by 4 bases, with 13 bases between them. The CDR3 coding sequence is TGTGCCAGCAGCCAAGATGAGGGACTGAATTACAATGAGCAGTTCTTC. Its translation is CASSQDEGLNYNEQFF.

This sequence joins TRBV5-6 and TRBJ1-2; D might be TRBD1 (6 bases). The CDR3 is 14 amino acids. Trimming shortened V by 3 bases and J by 5 bases, and 14 bases separated the two germline ends. Germline CDR1 reads SGHDT; CDR2 reads YYEEEE. The CDR3: CASSSEGRGYGYTF. CDR3 in DNA: TGTGCCAGCAGCTCGGAGGGAAGGGGGTATGGCTACACCTTC.

The rearrangement joins TRBV4-3 to TRBJ1-2; the match to TRBD1 covers 12 bases. This CDR3 is 17 amino acids long. The germline CDR1 and CDR2 sequences are LGHNA and YSLEER. After removal of 0 bases from V and 8 bases from J, the junction contained 10 bases not matched to a gene. The CDR3: CASSQDRGQGAGRGYTF. In DNA, the CDR3 is TGCGCCAGCAGCCAAGATCGGGGACAGGGGGCCGGGAGGGGCTACACCTTC.

V usage is TRBV28 and J usage is TRBJ2-7, with 8 positions matching TRBD2. The CDR3 covers 14 residues. V shed 6 bases and J 6 bases; nucleotides not matched to a gene: 10. Germline-derived CDR1 and CDR2 are MDHEN and SYDVKM. The CDR3 reads CASRPGLAPSEQYF. The CDR3 nucleotides are TGTGCCAGCAGGCCCGGACTAGCCCCAAGCGAGCAGTACTTC.